Below, 30 T cell receptor beta chains from the same sample are listed, as sequenced in a study of neurological immune-mediated disorders. Documented time point: longitudinal time-point 2. MiXCR, applied by TCRdb to the 5' RACE reads, yields one record per CDR3 protein. The sample records under 100,000 distinct CDR3 sequences, about 13% being singletons. Source material: PBMCs. These receptors were obtained from a female donor with HTLV-1-associated myelopathy (HAM/TSP).

This clonotype appeared a few times. V and J are TRBV4-1 and TRBJ2-3, with TRBD2 identical over 7 bases. V was clipped by 0 bases and J by 4 bases; unmatched bases: 7. The CDR3 has 16 residues. The germline V gene has CDR1 MGHRA and CDR2 YSYEKL. The CDR3 loop reads CASSQDQGGWADTQYF. The CDR3 nucleotides are TGCGCCAGCAGCCAAGATCAGGGAGGGTGGGCAGATACGCAGTATTTT.

The rearrangement links TRBV5-5 to TRBJ1-1, with TRBD1 identical over 8 bases. The CDR3 loop spans 15 amino acids. Germline V lookup: CDR1 SGHKS, CDR2 YYEKEE (reference sequence). With 5 bases clipped from V and 2 bases from J, the junction kept 8 bases outside the gene matches. This chain's CDR3 is CASSPRGPTNTEAFF. In DNA form, the CDR3 reads TGTGCCAGCAGTCCCAGGGGGCCCACCAACACTGAAGCTTTCTTT.

To note about this clonotype: A clone one base away is much larger, so this may be a read error. This chain connects TRBV25-1 to TRBJ2-5; 8 bases are a match to TRBD2. J lost 7 bases, V lost 6 bases, and 10 bases had no gene match. Germline V gene sequence: CDR1 MGHDK, CDR2 SYGVNS. CDR3 length equals 14 residues. The CDR3 DNA reads as TGTGCCAGCAGCGACGGGAGGGAGGCGGCGACCCAGTACTTC. It is translated as CASSDGREAATQYF. Filled out from reference TRBV25-1 and TRBJ2-5, the complete variable domain reads EADIYQTPRYLVIGTGKKITLECSQTMGHDKMYWYQQDPGMELHLIHYSYGVNSTEKGDLSSESTVSRIRTEHFPLTLESARPSHTSQYLCASSDGREAATQYFGPGTRLLVL.

A note on this clonotype: Being one base from a much bigger clone, this may be a read error. This sequence joins TRBV6-5 and TRBJ2-5, with D possibly called TRBD1 or TRBD2 (5 bases each). Trimming removed 2 bases from V and 7 bases from J, with 20 bases in between. Looked up from germline, CDR1 is MNHEY and CDR2 is SVGAGI. The CDR3 extends over 16 amino acids. The CDR3 spells CASSYAPGVGQGTQYF. CDR3 coding DNA: TGTGCCAGCAGTTACGCCCCCGGGGTAGGGCAGGGGACCCAGTACTTC.

This clonotype was seen ten or more times. This rearrangement joins TRBV28 to TRBJ2-3; 11 positions match TRBD2. Germline trimming cut 8 bases from V and 7 bases from J; bases unmatched to any gene: 17. The CDR3 is made up of 17 amino acids. The germline CDR1 and CDR2 sequences are MDHEN and SYDVKM. CDR3 amino acids: CASPPGRGLAASNTQYF. The CDR3 coding sequence is TGTGCCAGCCCGCCGGGTCGGGGACTAGCGGCCTCGAATACGCAGTATTTT.

This clonotype was seen ten or more times. This chain connects TRBV7-9 to TRBJ2-1; no clear D gene. CDR1 and CDR2 (germline): SEHNR, FQNEAQ (reference sequence). V dropped 5 bases and J dropped 8 bases, with 7 bases sitting between them. This CDR3 region has 11 residues. The CDR3 DNA reads as TGTGCCAGCAGCCCCTTTGATGAGCAGTTCTTC. It codes for CASSPFDEQFF.

This clonotype was detected many times. The chain couples TRBV28 to TRBJ1-6; no clear D. The germline CDR1 and CDR2 sequences are MDHEN and SYDVKM. With 2 bases removed from V and 9 bases from J, the gap between germline ends came to 14 bases. The CDR3 is made up of 15 amino acids. The CDR3 coding sequence is TGTGCCAGCAGTTTAGCACGGGAATTGGGTTCACCCCTCCACTTT. Translating it yields CASSLARELGSPLHF.

This clonotype was picked up many times. The chain is built from TRBV27 and TRBJ1-3, with unresolved D. The germline gives CDR1 MNHEY, CDR2 SMNVEV (reference sequence). The CDR3 is made up of 13 amino acids. V lost 0 bases, J lost 3 bases, and 3 bases lay in between. The CDR3 DNA is TGTGCCAGCAGTTTATCTGGTGGAAACACCATATATTTT. It translates to CASSLSGGNTIYF.

This clonotype was seen ten or more times. The chain uses TRBV9 and TRBJ1-5, with a weak D call TRBD1 (5 bases). This CDR3 is 14 amino acids long. V lost 0 bases and J 5 bases, leaving 9 bases between the germline ends. CDR1 and CDR2 from the germline V gene are SGDLS and YYNGEE. In DNA form, the CDR3 reads TGTGCCAGCAGCGTAGGACAGACTGATCAGCCCCAGCATTTT. Its translation: CASSVGQTDQPQHF.

This clonotype has ten or more counts. The gene calls are TRBV6-2 or TRBV6-3 and TRBJ2-3; TRBD2 agrees at 12 bases. Germline V gene lookup returns CDR1 MNHEY and CDR2 SVGEGT. CDR3 length equals 15 residues. J gave up 1 base and V 8 bases, and 4 bases lay outside the gene matches. This CDR3 is CASPRTSGGTDTQYF. DNA for the CDR3: TGTGCCAGCCCTCGGACTAGCGGGGGCACAGATACGCAGTATTTT.

This clonotype was seen at least ten times. The chain uses TRBV13 and TRBJ1-2; 8 nucleotides line up with TRBD1. The CDR3 covers 14 residues. CDR1 is PRHDT and CDR2 is FYEKMQ in the germline V gene (reference sequence). V dropped 3 bases and J dropped 0; count of bases not matched to a gene: 0. For the CDR3, the DNA is TGTGCCAGCAGCTTGGGACAGGCTAACTATGGCTACACCTTC. Translation: CASSLGQANYGYTF.

In this sample, this clonotype turned up many times. The chain links TRBV4-2 to TRBJ2-3; D not certain. Per the germline V gene, CDR1 is LGHNA and CDR2 is YNFKEQ. The V end lost 2 bases, the J end lost 3 bases, and 12 bases lay between the germline ends. This CDR3 contains 15 residues. The CDR3 is CASSQSSTLTDTQYF. The CDR3 DNA is TGTGCCAGCAGCCAATCCTCGACTCTAACAGATACGCAGTATTTT.

The rearrangement links TRBV30 to TRBJ2-3, with 11 bases identical to TRBD2. CDR1 is GTSNPN and CDR2 is SVGIG in the germline V gene (reference sequence). The CDR3 is 16 amino acids. J gave up 4 bases and V 0 bases, and 6 bases lay outside the gene matches. The CDR3 loop is CAWSVQIAGGADTQYF. The CDR3 bases are TGTGCCTGGAGTGTACAAATAGCGGGGGGGGCAGATACGCAGTATTTT. The full variable domain, completed using reference TRBV30 and TRBJ2-3, is SQTIHQWPATLVQPVGSPLSLECTVEGTSNPNLYWYRQAAGRGLQLLFYSVGIGQISSEVPQNLSASRPQDRQFILSSKKLLLSDSGFYLCAWSVQIAGGADTQYFGPGTRLTVL.

In this sample, this clonotype turned up a few times. This chain joins TRBV18 and TRBJ2-7; unclear D gene. CDR3 length: 15 residues. Germline V gene data show CDR1 as KGHSH and CDR2 as LQKENI. V shed 6 bases and J shed 3 bases, with 18 bases lying between them. The DNA of the CDR3 is TGTGCCAGCTCGTCCTTTTTAGGGATTTTCTACGAGCAGTACTTC. It encodes CASSSFLGIFYEQYF.

This clonotype was seen more than once but under ten times. The gene calls are TRBV28 and TRBJ2-3; TRBD1 agrees at 11 bases. Germline CDR1 MDHEN, CDR2 SYDVKM. The CDR3 runs 20 residues. V was pared by 3 bases and J by 4 bases, with 18 bases of the junction left unmatched. CDR3 sequence (DNA): TGTGCCAGCAGTTTCCCTCCCTTCGGACAGGGGGCGCCGGGCGCAGATACGCAGTATTTT. It specifies CASSFPPFGQGAPGADTQYF.

This clonotype has ten or more counts. The rearrangement joins TRBV6-5 to TRBJ2-6, with 10 nucleotides matching TRBD2. The V gene's germline CDR1 is MNHEY and CDR2 SVGAGI. V gave up 2 bases and J gave up 1 base; unmatched junction bases: 5. The CDR3 consists of 18 residues. This CDR3 reads CASSYLGLAVSGANVLTF. The CDR3 coding sequence is TGTGCCAGCAGTTACCTAGGACTAGCGGTGTCTGGGGCCAACGTCCTGACTTTC.

Ten or more counts support this clonotype. This chain connects TRBV5-1 to TRBJ1-6; D gene ambiguous. CDR1 SGHRS and CDR2 YFSETQ come from the germline V gene. V lost 0 bases and J 7 bases, leaving 14 bases between the germline ends. The CDR3 contains 16 residues. The CDR3 bases are TGCGCCAGCAGCTTGGGACTCGGGCGGGGAAATTCACCCCTCCACTTT. Translating it yields CASSLGLGRGNSPLHF.

This clonotype appeared a few times. The rearrangement links TRBV5-1 to TRBJ2-3, with D possibly being TRBD1 or TRBD2 (5 bases each). V shed 0 bases and J shed 5 bases, with 13 bases lying between them. Germline V lookup: CDR1 SGHRS, CDR2 YFSETQ. CDR3 length: 15 amino acids. The CDR3 region is CASSLEEGRRDTQYF. The CDR3 region has the DNA TGCGCCAGCAGCTTGGAAGAGGGGAGAAGAGATACGCAGTATTTT.

This clonotype was counted many times. This chain connects TRBV11-2 to TRBJ2-5; no reliable D call. Germline values: CDR1 SGHAT, CDR2 FQNNGV. This CDR3 is built from 10 residues. V lost 6 bases and J 3 bases, leaving 2 bases between the germline ends. In DNA form, the CDR3 reads TGTGCCAGCAGGAAAGAGACCCAGTACTTC. It is translated as CASRKETQYF.

This clonotype was observed at least ten times. The V gene is TRBV7-2, the J gene TRBJ2-7, with unresolved D. The CDR3 has 12 residues. V shed 2 bases and J shed 4 bases, with 6 bases lying between them. Per the germline V gene, CDR1 is SGHTA and CDR2 is FQGNSA. For the CDR3, the DNA is TGTGCCAGCAGCTTATACGATTACGAGCAGTACTTC. This sequence encodes CASSLYDYEQYF.

This clonotype was picked up many times. The gene calls are TRBV10-2 and TRBJ1-2, with 8 bases fitting TRBD1. V lost 6 bases, J lost 6 bases, and 6 bases stayed unmatched. CDR3 size: 13 residues. Germline V gene data show CDR1 as WSHSY and CDR2 as SAAADI. In DNA, the CDR3 is TGCGCCAGCAGACCAACAGGGGGAGATGGCTACACCTTC. Translated, it gives CASRPTGGDGYTF.

This clonotype has a count of ten or more. The V call is TRBV5-1, the J call TRBJ2-3, with TRBD2 matching over 11 bases. The trim removed 2 bases at V and 6 bases at J, leaving 5 bases unmatched. The CDR3 consists of 15 residues. The germline CDR1 and CDR2 sequences are SGHRS and YFSETQ. The CDR3 sequence is CASSLLAGVRDTQYF. CDR3 sequence (DNA): TGCGCCAGCAGCTTACTAGCGGGGGTTAGGGATACGCAGTATTTT.

This clonotype was seen only a few times. The rearrangement links TRBV20-1 to TRBJ2-1; TRBD1 matches at 11 bases. V lost 3 bases and J lost 1; bases outside the gene matches: 20. The CDR3 has 21 amino acids. Germline loops: CDR1 DFQATT, CDR2 SNEGSKA (reference sequence). The CDR3 sequence: CSARPLRTGGSEGGSYNEQFF. The CDR3 DNA reads as TGCAGTGCTAGGCCCCTGCGGACAGGGGGCTCCGAGGGTGGGTCCTACAATGAGCAGTTCTTC.

This clonotype was seen many times. V is TRBV12-3 or TRBV12-4 and J is TRBJ2-2; D is perhaps TRBD2 (6 bases). CDR3 size: 14 residues. V was shortened by 2 bases and J by 6 bases, with 10 bases between the two germline ends. The CDR3 protein is CASSLIAAAGELFF. As DNA, the CDR3 is TGTGCCAGCAGTTTAATAGCGGCCGCCGGGGAGCTGTTTTTT.

This clonotype was counted ten times or more. The chain is built from TRBV28 and TRBJ1-4; no definite D call. V lost 5 bases to trimming and J lost 4 bases, with 11 bases between them. CDR3 length equals 14 residues. Germline-derived CDR1 and CDR2 are MDHEN and SYDVKM. CDR3 amino acids: CASSATQVNEKLFF. The DNA for the CDR3 is TGTGCCAGCAGTGCAACCCAGGTTAATGAAAAACTGTTTTTT.

There are many counts of this clonotype. CDR3 protein: CSARFPPSRSVCGYTF. The CDR3 bases are TGCAGTGCTAGATTCCCCCCGAGCAGGTCGGTTTGCGGCTACACCTTC. The chain employs TRBV20-1 and TRBJ1-2; no firm D call. V was clipped by 2 bases and J by 8 bases, with 24 bases between them. Looked up from germline, CDR1 is DFQATT and CDR2 is SNEGSKA (reference sequence). This CDR3 spans 16 amino acids.

This clonotype occurred many times. The CDR3 is CAIRQNTEAFF. DNA of the CDR3: TGTGCCATCAGACAGAACACTGAAGCTTTCTTT. V and J are TRBV10-3 and TRBJ1-1; no reliable D call. The CDR3 contains 11 residues. Germline CDR1 reads ENHRY; CDR2 reads SYGVKD. The V end lost 6 bases, the J end lost 1 base, and 3 bases lay between the germline ends.

This clonotype was observed many times. The chain joins TRBV5-1 to TRBJ2-2; a possible D gene is TRBD1 (5 bases). Germline values: CDR1 SGHRS, CDR2 YFSETQ. Trimming left V 1 base short and J 6 bases short, with 13 bases between. The CDR3 spans 15 residues. CDR3 in amino acids: CASSLIAQGSGELFF. As DNA, the CDR3 is TGCGCCAGCAGCTTGATCGCCCAGGGTTCCGGGGAGCTGTTTTTT.

This clonotype was seen at least ten times. The chain is built from TRBV11-2 and TRBJ2-7; 9 nucleotides agree with TRBD1. The CDR3 is made up of 15 amino acids. V was clipped by 0 bases and J by 4 bases; unmatched bases: 4. Germline V CDR1 and CDR2: SGHAT, FQNNGV. CDR3 DNA: TGTGCCAGCAGCTTAGACGAAGACAGGGGGTACGAGCAGTACTTC. It yields the protein CASSLDEDRGYEQYF.

Concerning this clonotype: A much larger clone differs from this one at a single base, so this may be a read error. The rearrangement uses TRBV5-1 and TRBJ2-3; 9 nucleotides agree with TRBD1. The CDR3 is made up of 15 amino acids. Germline lookup yields CDR1 SGHRS and CDR2 YFSETQ. CDR3: CTSTEGTGNTDTQYF. The CDR3 DNA sequence: TGCACCAGCACCGAAGGGACAGGGAACACAGATACGCAGTATTTT.